This T cell receptor (beta chain) was documented in a study of tumor and adjacent non-tumor tissue in lung cancer. Study at large: Histology: 12 adenocarcinoma, a couple of squamous cell carcinoma, 1 small cell lung cancer. General study points: Compared with tumor, normal lung showed significantly lower TCR diversity.

V dropped 8 bases and J dropped 1; count of bases not matched to a gene: 13. The CDR3 spans 15 residues. The germline CDR1 and CDR2 sequences are DFQATT and SNEGSKA (reference sequence). A modified ARM-PCR protocol with three rounds of nested PCR amplified TCRbeta. A single record per CDR3 protein comes from TCRdb applying MiXCR to the multiplex PCR reads. The data show about 200,000 distinct CDR3 sequences, about 76% seen once. No cell sorting was done before RNA was extracted from the tissue. In regard to this clonotype: Its matching antigen is unknown.

This TCR was recovered from a man in his 60s with non-small cell lung cancer. Input material: lung tumor tissue. This chain joins TRBV20-1 and TRBJ2-7; 8 nucleotides agree with TRBD1. The CDR3 sequence is CSTSFLGQGSYEQYF. In nucleotides, the CDR3 is TGCAGTACCTCATTTTTAGGACAGGGATCCTACGAGCAGTACTTC.